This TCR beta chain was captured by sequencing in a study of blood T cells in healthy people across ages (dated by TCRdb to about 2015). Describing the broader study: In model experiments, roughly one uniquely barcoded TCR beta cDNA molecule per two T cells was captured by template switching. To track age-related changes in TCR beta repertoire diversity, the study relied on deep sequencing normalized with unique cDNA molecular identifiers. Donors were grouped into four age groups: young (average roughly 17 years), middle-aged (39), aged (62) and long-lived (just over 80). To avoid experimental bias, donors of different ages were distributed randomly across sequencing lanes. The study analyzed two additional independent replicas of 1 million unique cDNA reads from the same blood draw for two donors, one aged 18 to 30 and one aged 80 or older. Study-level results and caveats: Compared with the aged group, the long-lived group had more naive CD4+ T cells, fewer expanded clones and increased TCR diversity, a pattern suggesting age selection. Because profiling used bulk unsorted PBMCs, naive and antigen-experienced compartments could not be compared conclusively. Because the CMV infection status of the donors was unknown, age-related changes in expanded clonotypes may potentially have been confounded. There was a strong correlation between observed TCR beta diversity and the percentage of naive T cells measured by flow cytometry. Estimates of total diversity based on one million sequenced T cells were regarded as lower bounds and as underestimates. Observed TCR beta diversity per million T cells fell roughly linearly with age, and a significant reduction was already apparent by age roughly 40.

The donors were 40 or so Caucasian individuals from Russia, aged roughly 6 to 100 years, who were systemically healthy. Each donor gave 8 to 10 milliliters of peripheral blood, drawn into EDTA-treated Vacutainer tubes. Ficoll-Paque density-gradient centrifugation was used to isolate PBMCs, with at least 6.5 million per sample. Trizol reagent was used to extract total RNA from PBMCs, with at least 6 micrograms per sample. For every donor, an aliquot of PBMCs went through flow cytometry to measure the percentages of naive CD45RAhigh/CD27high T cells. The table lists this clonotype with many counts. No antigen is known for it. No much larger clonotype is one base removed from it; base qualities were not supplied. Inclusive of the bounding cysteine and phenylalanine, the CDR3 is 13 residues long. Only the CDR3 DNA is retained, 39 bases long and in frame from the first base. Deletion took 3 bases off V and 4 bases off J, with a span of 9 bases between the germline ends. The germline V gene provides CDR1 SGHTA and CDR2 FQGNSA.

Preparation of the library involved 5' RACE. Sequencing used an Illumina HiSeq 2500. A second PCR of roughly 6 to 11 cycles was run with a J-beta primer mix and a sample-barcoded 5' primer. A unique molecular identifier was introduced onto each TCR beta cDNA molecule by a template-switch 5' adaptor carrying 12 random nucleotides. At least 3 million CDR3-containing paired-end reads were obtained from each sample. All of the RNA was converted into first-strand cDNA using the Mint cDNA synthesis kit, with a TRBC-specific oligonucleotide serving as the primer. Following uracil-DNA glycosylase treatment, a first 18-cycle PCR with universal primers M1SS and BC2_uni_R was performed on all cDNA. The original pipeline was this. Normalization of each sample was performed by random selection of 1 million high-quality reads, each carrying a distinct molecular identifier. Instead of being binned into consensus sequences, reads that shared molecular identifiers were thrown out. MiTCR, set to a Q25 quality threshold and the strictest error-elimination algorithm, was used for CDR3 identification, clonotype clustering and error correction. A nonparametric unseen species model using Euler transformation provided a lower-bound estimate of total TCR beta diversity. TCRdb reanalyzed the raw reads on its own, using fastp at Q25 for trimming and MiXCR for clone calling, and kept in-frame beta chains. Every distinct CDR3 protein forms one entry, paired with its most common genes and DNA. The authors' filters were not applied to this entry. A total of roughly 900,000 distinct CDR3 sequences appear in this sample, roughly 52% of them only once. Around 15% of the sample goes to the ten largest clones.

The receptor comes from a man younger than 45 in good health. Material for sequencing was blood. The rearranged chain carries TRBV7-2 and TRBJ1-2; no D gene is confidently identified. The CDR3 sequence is CASSFGRLYGYTF. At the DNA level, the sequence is TGTGCCAGCAGCTTTGGGCGGCTCTATGGCTACACCTTC. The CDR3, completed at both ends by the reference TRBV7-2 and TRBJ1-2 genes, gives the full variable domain GAGVSQSPSNKVTEKGKDVELRCDPISGHTALYWYRQSLGQGLEFLIYFQGNSAPDKSGLPSDRFSAERTGGSVSTLTIQRTQQEDSAVYLCASSFGRLYGYTFGSGTRLTVV.